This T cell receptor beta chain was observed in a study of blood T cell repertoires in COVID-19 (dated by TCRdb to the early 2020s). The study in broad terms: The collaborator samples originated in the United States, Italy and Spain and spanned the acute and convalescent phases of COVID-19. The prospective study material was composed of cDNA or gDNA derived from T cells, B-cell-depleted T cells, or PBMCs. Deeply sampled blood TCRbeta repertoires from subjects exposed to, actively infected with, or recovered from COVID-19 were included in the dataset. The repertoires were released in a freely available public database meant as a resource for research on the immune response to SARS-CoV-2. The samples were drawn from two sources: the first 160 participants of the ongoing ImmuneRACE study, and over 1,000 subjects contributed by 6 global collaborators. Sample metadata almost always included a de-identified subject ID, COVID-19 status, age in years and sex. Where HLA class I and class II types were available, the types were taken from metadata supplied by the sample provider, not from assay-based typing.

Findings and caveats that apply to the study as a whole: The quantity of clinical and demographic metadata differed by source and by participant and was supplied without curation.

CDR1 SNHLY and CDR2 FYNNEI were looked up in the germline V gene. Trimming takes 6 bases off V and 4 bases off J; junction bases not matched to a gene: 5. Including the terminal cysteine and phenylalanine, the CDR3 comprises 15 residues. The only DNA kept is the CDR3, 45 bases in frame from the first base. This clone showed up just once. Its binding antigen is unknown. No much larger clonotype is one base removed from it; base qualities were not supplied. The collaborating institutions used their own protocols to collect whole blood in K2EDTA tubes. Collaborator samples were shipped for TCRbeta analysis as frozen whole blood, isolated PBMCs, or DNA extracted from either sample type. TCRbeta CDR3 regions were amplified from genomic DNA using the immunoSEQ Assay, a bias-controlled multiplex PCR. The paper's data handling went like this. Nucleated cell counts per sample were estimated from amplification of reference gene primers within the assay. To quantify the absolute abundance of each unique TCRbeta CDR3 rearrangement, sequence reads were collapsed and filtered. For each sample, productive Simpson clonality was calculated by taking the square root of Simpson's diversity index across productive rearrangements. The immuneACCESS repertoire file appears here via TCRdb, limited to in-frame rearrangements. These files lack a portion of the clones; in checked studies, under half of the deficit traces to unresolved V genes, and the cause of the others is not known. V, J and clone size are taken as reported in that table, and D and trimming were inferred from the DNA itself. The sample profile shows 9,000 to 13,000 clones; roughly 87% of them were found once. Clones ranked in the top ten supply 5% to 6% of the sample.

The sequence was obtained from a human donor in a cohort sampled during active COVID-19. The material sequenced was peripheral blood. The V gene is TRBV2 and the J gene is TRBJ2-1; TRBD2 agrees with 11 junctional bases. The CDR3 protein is CASSPLAGGYNEQFF. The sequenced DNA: TGTGCCAGCAGCCCCCTAGCGGGGGGATACAATGAGCAGTTCTTC.